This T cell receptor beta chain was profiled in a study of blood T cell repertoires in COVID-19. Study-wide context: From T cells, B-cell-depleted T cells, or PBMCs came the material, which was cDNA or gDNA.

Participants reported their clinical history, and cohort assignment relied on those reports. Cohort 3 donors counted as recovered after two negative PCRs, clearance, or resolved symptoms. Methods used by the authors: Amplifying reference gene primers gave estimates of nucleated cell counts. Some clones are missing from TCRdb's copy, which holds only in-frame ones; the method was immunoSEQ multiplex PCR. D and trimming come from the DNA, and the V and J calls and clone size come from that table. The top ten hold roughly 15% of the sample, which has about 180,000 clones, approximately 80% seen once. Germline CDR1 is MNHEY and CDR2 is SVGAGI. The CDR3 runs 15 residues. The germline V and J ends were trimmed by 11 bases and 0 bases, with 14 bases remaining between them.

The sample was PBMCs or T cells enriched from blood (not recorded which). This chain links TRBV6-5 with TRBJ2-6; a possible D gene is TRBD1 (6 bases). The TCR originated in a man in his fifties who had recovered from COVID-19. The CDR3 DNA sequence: TGTGCCGCCTCCGGACAGTTCTCTGGGGCCAACGTCCTGACTTTC. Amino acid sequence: CAASGQFSGANVLTF.